A single sample is the source of the 9 T cell receptor beta chains below, sequenced in a study of T cell responses to AZD1222 COVID-19 vaccine. The protocol was immunoSEQ multiplex PCR, while the TCRdb copy is restricted to in-frame clones and leaves out a portion. The sample carries 150,000 to 180,000 clones, over 75% recorded once. The material was peripheral blood, obtained on day 0 of AZD1222 vaccination. All receptors derive from an adult in good health.

The rearrangement uses TRBV19 and TRBJ1-5; 10 nucleotides match TRBD1. This CDR3 has 17 amino acids. With 3 bases clipped from V and 2 bases from J, the junction kept 7 bases outside the gene matches. Germline CDR1 reads LNHDA; CDR2 reads SQIVND (reference sequence). CDR3 DNA sequence: TGTGCCAGTAGTATGCTCGGGGGGACAGGGGGCAATCAGCCCCAGCATTTT. This translates into CASSMLGGTGGNQPQHF.

The genes are TRBV18 and TRBJ2-7, with TRBD1 as a possible D gene (5 bases). V was cut by 4 bases and J by 2 bases, with 21 bases left in between. The CDR3 spans 17 residues. Germline assignment: CDR1 KGHSH and CDR2 LQKENI. CDR3 nucleotide sequence: TGTGCCAGCTCACAAACAGGCGTTGTAAGGGGTACCTACGAGCAGTACTTC. Residues: CASSQTGVVRGTYEQYF.

This clone was seen a single time. The gene calls are TRBV27 and TRBJ2-1; tentative D call: TRBD1 (6 bases). V was shortened by 3 bases and J by 5 bases, with 14 bases between the two germline ends. The CDR3 length is 15 residues. In germline, CDR1 is MNHEY, CDR2 SMNVEV (reference sequence). The CDR3 nucleotides read TGTGCCAGCAGTTTCGACAATCCAGGGGACAATGAGCAGTTCTTC. Its protein product is CASSFDNPGDNEQFF.

The CDR3, as DNA: TGTGCCAGCAGAGAATCCAGGGTACGGGGCTATGGCTACACCTTC. Amino acids: CASRESRVRGYGYTF. The V call is TRBV28, the J call TRBJ1-2; perhaps TRBD1 as D (5 bases). The V end was cut by 6 bases, the J end by 4 bases, with 18 bases between. The CDR3 contains 15 residues. Per germline, CDR1 MDHEN and CDR2 SYDVKM.

The chain carries TRBV27 and TRBJ2-7; perhaps TRBD2 as D (5 bases). V was clipped by 2 bases and J by 1 base, with 9 bases between them. Germline V gene lookup returns CDR1 MNHEY and CDR2 SMNVEV (reference sequence). The CDR3 is 14 amino acids. The CDR3 sequence is CASSLQRGSYEQYF. CDR3 coding DNA: TGTGCCAGCAGTTTACAACGGGGTTCCTACGAGCAGTACTTC.

This rearrangement joins TRBV7-9 to TRBJ1-1; maybe TRBD1 (6 bases). Germline CDR1 reads SEHNR; CDR2 reads FQNEAQ (reference sequence). The ends were cut back, 5 bases at V and 7 bases at J, with 26 bases in the middle. CDR3 length: 17 residues. CDR3 bases: TGTGCCAGCAGCCCCGGGGCAGGGGATGTGGGTTGGCGTGAAGCTTTCTTT. As protein: CASSPGAGDVGWREAFF.

V gene TRBV11-3 combines with J gene TRBJ2-1; the D gene is possibly TRBD2 (7 bases). V dropped 5 bases and J dropped 6 bases, with 11 bases sitting between them. The CDR3 has 13 amino acids. The germline V gene encodes CDR1 SGHNT and CDR2 YENEEA. CDR3 loop: CASSVGGANEQFF. For the CDR3, the DNA is TGTGCCAGCAGCGTGGGGGGGGCCAATGAGCAGTTCTTC.

The chain links TRBV7-8 to TRBJ1-4; the match to TRBD1 covers 7 bases. Germline CDR1 and CDR2: SGHVS and FQNEAQ. With V trimmed by 4 bases and J by 7 bases, 9 bases remained unmatched. The CDR3 runs to 15 residues. The CDR3 region is CASSSRGGAGEKLFF. The CDR3 region has the DNA TGTGCCAGCAGCTCAAGAGGGGGCGCGGGTGAAAAACTGTTTTTT.

V gene TRBV5-6 combines with J gene TRBJ2-6; TRBD1 matches 9 bases. CDR1 SGHDT and CDR2 YYEEEE come from the germline V gene. Trimming cost V 3 bases and J 3 bases; bases outside gene matches: 10. This CDR3 is 18 amino acids long. The CDR3 coding sequence is TGTGCCAGCAGCTACCGCGGGACAGGGATCTTTGGGGCCAACGTCCTGACTTTC. Its protein product is CASSYRGTGIFGANVLTF. The entire variable domain, with the rest obtained from reference TRBV5-6 and TRBJ2-6, is as follows: DAGVTQSPTHLIKTRGQQVTLRCSPKSGHDTVSWYQQALGQGPQFIFQYYEEEERQRGNFPDRFSGHQFPNYSSELNVNALLLGDSALYLCASSYRGTGIFGANVLTFGAGSRLTVL.